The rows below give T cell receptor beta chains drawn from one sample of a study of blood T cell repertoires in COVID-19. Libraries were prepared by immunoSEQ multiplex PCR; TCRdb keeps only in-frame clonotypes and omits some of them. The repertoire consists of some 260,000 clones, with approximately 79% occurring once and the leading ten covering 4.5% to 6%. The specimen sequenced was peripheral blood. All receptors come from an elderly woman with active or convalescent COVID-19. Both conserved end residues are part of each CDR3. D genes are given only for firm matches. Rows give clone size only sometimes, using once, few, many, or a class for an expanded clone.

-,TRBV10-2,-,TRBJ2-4,TGCGCCAGCCGACATACGCTAGCCAAAAACATTCAGTACTTC,CASRHTLAKNIQYF
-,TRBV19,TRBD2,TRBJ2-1,TGTGCCAGTAGTATGCTGGCGGGAGCGGGCTACAATGAGCAGTTCTTC,CASSMLAGAGYNEQFF
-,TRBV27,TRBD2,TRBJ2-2,TGTGCCAGCAGTTTAGTAGCGGGAAGGTACACCGGGGAGCTGTTTTTT,CASSLVAGRYTGELFF
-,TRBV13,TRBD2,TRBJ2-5,TGTGCCAGCAGCTTAGGTAGGAGCGGGGGGGCGGAGACCCAGTACTTC,CASSLGRSGGAETQYF
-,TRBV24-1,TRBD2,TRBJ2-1,TGTGCCACCAGTGATTCGGCTAGCGGGCGGGACGGTACCTACAATGAGCAGTTCTTC,CATSDSASGRDGTYNEQFF
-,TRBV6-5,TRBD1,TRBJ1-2,TGTGCCAGCAGCCAAGATAACAGGGGTAACTATGGCTACACCTTC,CASSQDNRGNYGYTF
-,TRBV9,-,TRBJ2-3,TGTGCCAGCAGCGGGAATGGGGCCCGCACAGATACGCAGTATTTT,CASSGNGARTDTQYF
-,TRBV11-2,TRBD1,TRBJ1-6,TGTGCCAGCACCGACTACAGGGGGTATGGTTCACCCCTCCACTTT,CASTDYRGYGSPLHF
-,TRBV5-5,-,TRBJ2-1,TGTGCCAGCAGCTGGGGGGACAGTTACAATGAGCAGTTCTTC,CASSWGDSYNEQFF
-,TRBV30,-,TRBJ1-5,TGTGCCTGGAGTCCCCATGCGGGGGGTGGAAATCAGCCCCAGCATTTT,CAWSPHAGGGNQPQHF
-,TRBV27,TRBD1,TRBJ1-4,TGTGCCAGCAAAGGGACAGGGTACCGATGGGGACTGTTTTTT,CASKGTGYRWGLFF
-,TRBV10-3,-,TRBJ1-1,TGTGCCATCAGAACAGGGCCTGAAGCTTTCTTT,CAIRTGPEAFF
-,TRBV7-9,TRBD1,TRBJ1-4,TGTGCTAGCGGACAGGTTAATGAAAAACTGTTTTTT,CASGQVNEKLFF
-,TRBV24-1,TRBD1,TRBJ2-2,TGTGCCACCAGTGAGGGGGACAGCTACACCGGGGAGCTGTTTTTT,CATSEGDSYTGELFF
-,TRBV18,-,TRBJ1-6,TGTGCCAGCTCCCCGGACAATAATAATTCACCCCTCCACTTT,CASSPDNNNSPLHF
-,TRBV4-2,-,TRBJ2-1,TGTGCCAGCAGCCAAGATCCTAGTTACTACAATGAGCAGTTCTTC,CASSQDPSYYNEQFF
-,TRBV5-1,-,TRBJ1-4,TGCGCCAGCAGCTTAAGGGGGATAGATGAAAAACTGTTTTTT,CASSLRGIDEKLFF
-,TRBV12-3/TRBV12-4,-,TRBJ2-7,TGTGCCAGCAGCAGTGACTCGCCCGAGCAGTACTTC,CASSSDSPEQYF
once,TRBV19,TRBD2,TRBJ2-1,TGTGCCAGTAGGCCGGGGCTAGCGGGAGACAATGAGCAGTTCTTC,CASRPGLAGDNEQFF
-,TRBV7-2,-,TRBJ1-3,TGTGCCAGCAGCTTAGGAGGGAACTCTGGAAACACCATATATTTT,CASSLGGNSGNTIYF
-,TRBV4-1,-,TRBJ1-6,TGCGCCAGCAGCCACCCCCGGGGTTCGGGGAATTCACCCCTCCACTTT,CASSHPRGSGNSPLHF
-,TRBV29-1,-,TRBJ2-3,TGCAGCGTCGTATGGGGGGTCGGCACAGATACGCAGTATTTT,CSVVWGVGTDTQYF
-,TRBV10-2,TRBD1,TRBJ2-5,TGCGCCAGCAGTGAGGCTAGGACAGGGGGATTTCAAGAGACCCAGTACTTC,CASSEARTGGFQETQYF
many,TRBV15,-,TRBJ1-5,TGTGCCACCAGCAGAGAGGCATATAGCAATCAGCCCCAGCATTTT,CATSREAYSNQPQHF
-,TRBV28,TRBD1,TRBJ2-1,TGTGCCAGCAGTCTCGCCGGGACAGTCTACAATGAGCAGTTCTTC,CASSLAGTVYNEQFF
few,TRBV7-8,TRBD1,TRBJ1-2,TGTGCCAGCAGCTCCGGACAGGGCAAATGGTTTGGCTACACCTTC,CASSSGQGKWFGYTF